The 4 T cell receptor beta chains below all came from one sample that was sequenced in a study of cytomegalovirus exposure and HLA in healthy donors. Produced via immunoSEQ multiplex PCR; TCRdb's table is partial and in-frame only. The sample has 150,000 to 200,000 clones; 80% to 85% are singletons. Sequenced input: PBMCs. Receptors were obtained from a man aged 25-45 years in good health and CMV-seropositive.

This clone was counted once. In nucleotides, the CDR3 is TGTGCCAGCAGTCAACTACAGGACACTGAAGCTTTCTTT. It translates to CASSQLQDTEAFF. J is TRBJ1-1 and V is TRBV7-3; D is possibly TRBD1 (5 bases). Germline V gene lookup returns CDR1 SGHTA and CDR2 FQGTGA. The V end lost 6 bases, the J end lost 3 bases, and 11 bases lay between the germline ends. This CDR3 comprises 13 residues.

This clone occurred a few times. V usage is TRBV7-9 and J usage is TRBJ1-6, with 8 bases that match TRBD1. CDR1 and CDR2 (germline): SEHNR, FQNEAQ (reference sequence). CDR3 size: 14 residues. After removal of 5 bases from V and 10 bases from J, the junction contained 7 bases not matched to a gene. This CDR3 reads CASSNDRGESPLHF. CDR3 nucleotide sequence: TGTGCCAGCAGCAACGACAGGGGAGAATCACCCCTCCACTTT. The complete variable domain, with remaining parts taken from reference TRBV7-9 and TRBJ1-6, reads DTGVSQNPRHKITKRGQNVTFRCDPISEHNRLYWYRQTLGQGPEFLTYFQNEAQLEKSRLLSDRFSAERPKGSFSTLEIQRTEQGDSAMYLCASSNDRGESPLHFGNGTRLTVT.

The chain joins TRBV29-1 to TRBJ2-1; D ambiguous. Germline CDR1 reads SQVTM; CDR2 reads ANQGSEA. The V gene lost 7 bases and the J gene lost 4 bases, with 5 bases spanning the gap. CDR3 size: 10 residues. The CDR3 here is CSGLYNEQFF. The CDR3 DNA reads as TGCAGCGGGCTTTACAATGAGCAGTTCTTC.

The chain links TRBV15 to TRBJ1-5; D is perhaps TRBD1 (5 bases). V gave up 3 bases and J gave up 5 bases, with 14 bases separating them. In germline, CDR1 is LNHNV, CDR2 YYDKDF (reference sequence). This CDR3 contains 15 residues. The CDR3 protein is CATSSRQSWYQPQHF. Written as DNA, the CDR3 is TGTGCCACCAGCAGTAGACAGTCTTGGTATCAGCCCCAGCATTTT. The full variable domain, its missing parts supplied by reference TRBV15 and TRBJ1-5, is DAMVIQNPRYQVTQFGKPVTLSCSQTLNHNVMYWYQQKSSQAPKLLFHYYDKDFNNEADTPDNFQSRRPNTSFCFLDIRSPGLGDTAMYLCATSSRQSWYQPQHFGDGTRLSIL.